These 15 T cell receptor beta chains were sequenced from one sample in a study of response to subunit inactivated influenza vaccine. MiXCR was run by TCRdb on the RT-PCR reads, yielding one entry per CDR3 protein. Of more than 500,000 distinct CDR3 sequences in the sample, roughly 12% were seen once. These same records also appear under a second study, on T cells expressing NK-cell markers. That source reports: TCR beta cDNA was generated via 5'RACE template switching incorporating UMIs.

The sample was PBMCs from blood, taken on the day of vaccination. The receptor set was obtained from a man aged 50 to 59 who received an inactivated influenza vaccine.

This clonotype was observed a few times. The V and J genes are TRBV5-6 and TRBJ1-5; perhaps TRBD1 as D (5 bases). The V and J ends lost 4 bases and 7 bases respectively, with 18 bases between them. Germline-derived CDR1 and CDR2 are SGHDT and YYEEEE. The CDR3 loop spans 15 amino acids. The CDR3 region has the DNA TGTGCCAGCAGCCTAGCTGGGGCAGGCTTACAGCCCCAGCATTTT. Translating it yields CASSLAGAGLQPQHF.

The rearrangement joins TRBV27 to TRBJ2-3, with D possibly TRBD2 on 6 matching bases. This CDR3 is built from 14 residues. Between the trimmed V and J ends, which lost 8 bases and 0 bases, there was a span of 12 bases. Germline CDR1 and CDR2: MNHEY and SMNVEV (reference sequence). The chain's CDR3 is CASRRAGSTDTQYF. The DNA for the CDR3 is TGTGCCAGCCGGAGGGCAGGAAGCACAGATACGCAGTATTTT.

This clonotype was recorded a few times. The rearrangement links TRBV20-1 to TRBJ2-1; D not resolved. This CDR3 has 14 residues. Per the germline V gene, CDR1 is DFQATT and CDR2 is SNEGSKA (reference sequence). The ends were cut back, 6 bases at V and 0 bases at J, with 12 bases in the middle. CDR3 sequence (DNA): TGCAGTGCAAATAGTTGGAGCTCCTACAATGAGCAGTTCTTC. Protein product: CSANSWSSYNEQFF.

This clonotype was seen a handful of times. V gene TRBV7-9 combines with J gene TRBJ2-5; 10 bases are a match to TRBD2. J gave up 5 bases and V 7 bases, and 13 bases lay outside the gene matches. The CDR3 covers 16 residues. The germline V gene has CDR1 SEHNR and CDR2 FQNEAQ (reference sequence). The CDR3 is CASTQLAGASGETQYF. CDR3 nucleotides: TGTGCCAGCACGCAGCTAGCGGGGGCCTCCGGGGAGACCCAGTACTTC. Variable domain in full (rest from reference TRBV7-9 and TRBJ2-5): DTGVSQNPRHKITKRGQNVTFRCDPISEHNRLYWYRQTLGQGPEFLTYFQNEAQLEKSRLLSDRFSAERPKGSFSTLEIQRTEQGDSAMYLCASTQLAGASGETQYFGPGTRLLVL.

This clonotype occurred many times. V is TRBV20-1 and J is TRBJ1-2; 10 nucleotides line up with TRBD1. With 6 bases clipped from V and 4 bases from J, the junction kept 5 bases outside the gene matches. The germline gives CDR1 DFQATT, CDR2 SNEGSKA (reference sequence). The CDR3 is 13 amino acids. CDR3 nucleotides: TGCAGTGCGCCGGGACAGGGGACCTATGGCTACACCTTC. Encoded protein: CSAPGQGTYGYTF.

This clonotype was seen a handful of times. This chain links TRBV7-8 with TRBJ1-5, with 7 bases identical to TRBD1. Losses at the gene ends were 4 bases for V and 0 bases for J; bases not matched to a gene: 6. CDR3 length: 16 residues. The V gene's germline CDR1 is SGHVS and CDR2 FQNEAQ. Written as DNA, the CDR3 is TGTGCCAGCAGCTATTCGACAGGGTATAGCAATCAGCCCCAGCATTTT. Translating gives CASSYSTGYSNQPQHF.

This clonotype occurred many times. The chain carries TRBV7-2 and TRBJ2-7; no firm D call. In germline, CDR1 is SGHTA, CDR2 FQGNSA. The V end lost 1 base, the J end lost 1 base, and 8 bases lay between the germline ends. The CDR3 runs 14 residues. The DNA for the CDR3 is TGTGCCAGCAGCTTAGTGGCAGGTTCCTACGAGCAGTACTTC. It codes for CASSLVAGSYEQYF.

Many counts were recorded for this clonotype. The chain joins TRBV7-8 to TRBJ2-1, with D perhaps matching TRBD2 (5 bases). Germline V gene sequence: CDR1 SGHVS, CDR2 FQNEAQ. This CDR3 is 15 amino acids long. Between the trimmed V and J ends, which lost 8 bases and 0 bases, there was a span of 14 bases. CDR3 coding DNA: TGTGCCAGCGTAAAGGAGCGGATCTCCTACAATGAGCAGTTCTTC. This gives the protein CASVKERISYNEQFF.

This clonotype was counted many times. V usage is TRBV28 and J usage is TRBJ2-1; a weak D match, TRBD2 (6 bases). Germline V gives CDR1 MDHEN, CDR2 SYDVKM. The ends were cut back, 3 bases at V and 1 base at J, with 19 bases in the middle. The CDR3 has 18 amino acids. CDR3 loop: CASSLIFWDSSSYNEQFF. CDR3 DNA sequence: TGTGCCAGCAGTTTGATCTTTTGGGACTCGTCTTCCTACAATGAGCAGTTCTTC.

The chain has TRBV5-1 and TRBJ2-7; 10 positions match TRBD2. V was clipped by 0 bases and J by 4 bases; unmatched bases: 4. The CDR3 totals 15 residues. Germline V gene sequence: CDR1 SGHRS, CDR2 YFSETQ. For the CDR3, the DNA is TGCGCCAGCAGCTTGGTGTCTAGCGGGAGTTACGAGCAGTACTTC. As protein: CASSLVSSGSYEQYF.

Ten or more counts support this clonotype. The chain is built from TRBV12-3 or TRBV12-4 and TRBJ2-1, with 10 bases aligning to TRBD1. The junction had 11 bases not matched to a gene; V was cut back by 6 bases and J by 9 bases. This CDR3 contains 15 residues. CDR3 sequence: CASSRPGTGVVEQFF. CDR3 DNA sequence: TGTGCCAGCAGCAGACCCGGGACAGGGGTGGTTGAGCAGTTCTTC.

This clonotype came up many times. The chain is built from TRBV7-2 and TRBJ2-5, with D possibly matching TRBD2 (7 bases). This CDR3 spans 15 amino acids. Germline CDR1 and CDR2: SGHTA and FQGNSA. V was cut by 5 bases and J by 1 base, with 14 bases left in between. The CDR3 loop reads CASSLGGGLQETQYF. The CDR3 DNA is TGTGCCAGCAGCCTAGGGGGGGGGCTCCAAGAGACCCAGTACTTC.

This clonotype showed up just once. J is TRBJ2-5 and V is TRBV28, with D perhaps matching TRBD1 (6 bases). V lost 2 bases, J lost 1 base, and 11 bases lay in between. The CDR3 extends over 15 amino acids. The germline V gene encodes CDR1 MDHEN and CDR2 SYDVKM. The CDR3 is CASSLTHRVQETQYF. The CDR3 bases are TGTGCCAGCAGTTTAACTCACAGGGTCCAAGAGACCCAGTACTTC.

The V call is TRBV15, the J call TRBJ1-5; a possible D gene is TRBD1 (5 bases). This CDR3 spans 16 amino acids. Trimming pared 0 bases from V and 0 bases from J, leaving 9 bases between. CDR1 is LNHNV and CDR2 is YYDKDF in the germline V gene (reference sequence). CDR3: CATSRDGGFSNQPQHF. In nucleotides, the CDR3 is TGTGCCACCAGCAGAGATGGGGGGTTTAGCAATCAGCCCCAGCATTTT.

The V call is TRBV10-3, the J call TRBJ1-5, with D possibly being TRBD1 (6 bases). This CDR3 has 15 residues. Between the trimmed V and J ends, which lost 5 bases and 9 bases, there was a span of 20 bases. Germline CDR1 is ENHRY and CDR2 is SYGVKD. In nucleotides, the CDR3 is TGTGCCATCAGTCTCAGGGAGACAGGCCTATCGCCCCAGCATTTT. It encodes CAISLRETGLSPQHF.